The rows below give T cell receptor beta chains drawn from one sample of a study of vaccination and CD4 T cells after COVID-19. TCRdb re-called the PCR reads with MiXCR, one entry per CDR3 protein. The sample includes over 15,000 distinct CDR3 sequences, more than 40% of them seen just once. Antigen specificity for these receptors is unknown. The sequencing here drew on CD4+ T cells from blood, cultured in vitro, taken after SARS-CoV-2 vaccination. The receptors were gathered from a human donor who had recovered from COVID-19. The CDR3 runs from the conserved cysteine through the conserved F or W. The order of the fields is J gene, clone size, D gene, V gene, CDR3 protein, CDR3 DNA. D genes are given only for firm matches. Not every row has a clone size; where given, it reads once, few, many or a size class.

j_gene: TRBJ2-1; abundance: -; d_gene: -; v_gene: TRBV6-4; CDR3aa: CASSDGTKDEQFF; CDR3nt: TGTGCCAGCAGTGATGGAACCAAGGATGAGCAGTTCTTC
j_gene: TRBJ2-2; abundance: few; d_gene: TRBD2; v_gene: TRBV28; CDR3aa: CASSFTGLAGNTGELFF; CDR3nt: TGTGCCAGCAGTTTTACGGGTCTAGCGGGGAACACCGGGGAGCTGTTTTTT
j_gene: TRBJ2-3; abundance: once; d_gene: -; v_gene: TRBV11-2; CDR3aa: CASSLDLGDTQYF; CDR3nt: TGTGCCAGCAGCTTAGATCTCGGAGATACGCAGTATTTT
j_gene: TRBJ2-1; abundance: -; d_gene: TRBD2; v_gene: TRBV7-9; CDR3aa: CASSHSGSRVGEQFF; CDR3nt: TGCGCCAGCAGCCATAGCGGGAGTAGGGTGGGTGAGCAGTTCTTC
j_gene: TRBJ2-3; abundance: once; d_gene: -; v_gene: TRBV7-3; CDR3aa: CASSPSRTDTQYF; CDR3nt: TGTGCCAGCAGCCCGTCACGCACAGATACGCAGTATTTT
j_gene: TRBJ2-7; abundance: -; d_gene: TRBD2; v_gene: TRBV12-3/TRBV12-4; CDR3aa: CASSLSLAESYEQYF; CDR3nt: TGTGCCAGCAGTTTGAGTCTAGCGGAATCCTACGAGCAGTACTTC
j_gene: TRBJ2-3; abundance: -; d_gene: -; v_gene: TRBV28; CDR3aa: CASSRGGAGATQYF; CDR3nt: TGTGCCAGCAGTCGAGGAGGCGCCGGGGCTACGCAGTATTTT
j_gene: TRBJ2-5; abundance: -; d_gene: -; v_gene: TRBV20-1; CDR3aa: CSSVLGAKETQYF; CDR3nt: TGCAGTTCGGTGTTGGGCGCTAAAGAGACCCAGTACTTC
j_gene: TRBJ2-3; abundance: few; d_gene: TRBD2; v_gene: TRBV6-1; CDR3aa: CASSELRSGRRDTQYF; CDR3nt: TGTGCCAGCAGTGAATTAAGAAGCGGGAGACGGGATACGCAGTATTTT
j_gene: TRBJ2-1; abundance: -; d_gene: TRBD2; v_gene: TRBV19; CDR3aa: CASSVGTSGFNEQFF; CDR3nt: TGTGCCAGTAGTGTCGGGACTAGCGGGTTTAATGAGCAGTTCTTC
j_gene: TRBJ1-6; abundance: few; d_gene: -; v_gene: TRBV19; CDR3aa: CASSPTSNSPLHF; CDR3nt: TGTGCCAGTAGCCCAACCTCCAATTCACCCCTCCACTTT
j_gene: TRBJ1-5; abundance: -; d_gene: -; v_gene: TRBV6-1; CDR3aa: CASEPLADNGLRNQPQHF; CDR3nt: TGTGCCAGCGAACCACTTGCGGACAATGGCTTGAGAAATCAGCCCCAGCATTTT
j_gene: TRBJ2-1; abundance: -; d_gene: -; v_gene: TRBV7-8; CDR3aa: CASSLIAEGGNEQFF; CDR3nt: TGTGCCAGCAGCTTAATCGCCGAGGGAGGCAATGAGCAGTTCTTC
j_gene: TRBJ2-1; abundance: few; d_gene: -; v_gene: TRBV19; CDR3aa: CASSIRGGNSYNEQFF; CDR3nt: TGTGCCAGTAGTATACGGGGCGGGAACTCCTACAATGAGCAGTTCTTC
j_gene: TRBJ2-5; abundance: medium-sized; d_gene: -; v_gene: TRBV20-1; CDR3aa: CSAYRDGQETQYF; CDR3nt: TGCAGTGCTTACCGGGACGGGCAAGAGACCCAGTACTTC
j_gene: TRBJ2-5; abundance: -; d_gene: -; v_gene: TRBV12-3/TRBV12-4; CDR3aa: CASSVKETQYF; CDR3nt: TGTGCCAGCAGTGTGAAAGAGACCCAGTACTTC
j_gene: TRBJ2-3; abundance: -; d_gene: -; v_gene: TRBV7-3; CDR3aa: CASSLTRDSSDTQYF; CDR3nt: TGTGCCAGCAGCTTAACCCGGGACTCCTCAGATACGCAGTATTTT
j_gene: TRBJ2-1; abundance: -; d_gene: -; v_gene: TRBV28; CDR3aa: CASSTALYYNEQFF; CDR3nt: TGTGCCAGCAGTACGGCTCTCTATTACAATGAGCAGTTCTTC
j_gene: TRBJ2-3; abundance: -; d_gene: -; v_gene: TRBV20-1; CDR3aa: CSARTTLGTDTQYF; CDR3nt: TGCAGTGCAAGAACTACCCTAGGCACAGATACGCAGTATTTT
j_gene: TRBJ1-6; abundance: -; d_gene: -; v_gene: TRBV25-1; CDR3aa: CASSESKSPLHF; CDR3nt: TGTGCCAGCAGTGAATCTAAATCACCCCTCCACTTT
j_gene: TRBJ2-1; abundance: -; d_gene: -; v_gene: TRBV7-8; CDR3aa: CASSLFSDEQFF; CDR3nt: TGTGCCAGCAGCTTATTTAGCGATGAGCAGTTCTTC
j_gene: TRBJ2-1; abundance: -; d_gene: TRBD2; v_gene: TRBV7-9; CDR3aa: CASRVSSGSVDEQFF; CDR3nt: TGTGCCAGCAGAGTTTCCAGCGGGAGCGTGGATGAGCAGTTCTTC
j_gene: TRBJ2-7; abundance: -; d_gene: TRBD1; v_gene: TRBV7-9; CDR3aa: CASSRGQGAYYEQYF; CDR3nt: TGTGCCAGCAGCCGGGGACAGGGGGCTTACTACGAGCAGTACTTC
j_gene: TRBJ2-7; abundance: -; d_gene: -; v_gene: TRBV20-1; CDR3aa: CSASFSDAEQYF; CDR3nt: TGCAGTGCTAGTTTCTCAGACGCCGAGCAGTACTTC
j_gene: TRBJ2-7; abundance: few; d_gene: -; v_gene: TRBV7-3; CDR3aa: CASSFAGPPYEQYF; CDR3nt: TGTGCCAGCAGCTTCGCGGGGCCCCCCTACGAGCAGTACTTC
j_gene: TRBJ2-1; abundance: few; d_gene: TRBD2; v_gene: TRBV4-3; CDR3aa: CASSQAATRTSGILYEQFF; CDR3nt: TGCGCCAGCAGCCAAGCCGCCACCCGGACTAGCGGGATTTTGTATGAGCAGTTCTTC
j_gene: TRBJ2-1; abundance: few; d_gene: -; v_gene: TRBV21-1; CDR3aa: CASSKDGCRSYNEQFF; CDR3nt: TGTGCCAGCAGCAAAGATGGGTGTCGCTCCTACAATGAGCAGTTCTTC
j_gene: TRBJ2-2; abundance: -; d_gene: -; v_gene: TRBV20-1; CDR3aa: CSASALVPNTGELFF; CDR3nt: TGCAGTGCTAGTGCGCTAGTCCCGAACACCGGGGAGCTGTTTTTT
j_gene: TRBJ2-2; abundance: -; d_gene: -; v_gene: TRBV6-5; CDR3aa: CASSYSRNTGELFF; CDR3nt: TGTGCCAGCAGTTACTCGAGGAACACCGGGGAGCTGTTTTTT
j_gene: TRBJ1-2; abundance: large; d_gene: TRBD1; v_gene: TRBV7-9; CDR3aa: CASSAGQENYGYTF; CDR3nt: TGTGCCAGCAGCGCGGGACAGGAGAACTATGGCTACACCTTC
j_gene: TRBJ2-7; abundance: -; d_gene: -; v_gene: TRBV7-2; CDR3aa: CASSSANEQYF; CDR3nt: TGTGCCAGCAGCTCAGCTAACGAGCAGTACTTC
j_gene: TRBJ2-1; abundance: -; d_gene: TRBD2; v_gene: TRBV20-1; CDR3aa: CSAREAASGSIEQFF; CDR3nt: TGCAGTGCTAGAGAAGCGGCTAGCGGGTCGATTGAGCAGTTCTTC
j_gene: TRBJ2-7; abundance: few; d_gene: TRBD2; v_gene: TRBV28; CDR3aa: CASSFLFGTSGRVSHYEQYF; CDR3nt: TGTGCCAGCAGTTTTCTTTTTGGGACTAGCGGGAGGGTATCCCACTACGAGCAGTACTTC
j_gene: TRBJ1-5; abundance: -; d_gene: -; v_gene: TRBV5-8; CDR3aa: CASSLGQDRNQPQHF; CDR3nt: TGTGCCAGCAGCTTGGGACAGGATAGAAATCAGCCCCAGCATTTT
j_gene: TRBJ1-3; abundance: -; d_gene: TRBD1; v_gene: TRBV6-1; CDR3aa: CASGGQDYSGNTIYF; CDR3nt: TGTGCCAGCGGTGGACAGGACTACTCTGGAAACACCATATATTTT
j_gene: TRBJ2-5; abundance: -; d_gene: -; v_gene: TRBV20-1; CDR3aa: CSARTDQETQYF; CDR3nt: TGCAGTGCTCGGACAGATCAAGAGACCCAGTACTTC
j_gene: TRBJ2-7; abundance: -; d_gene: TRBD1; v_gene: TRBV20-1; CDR3aa: CSARPGTGALEQYF; CDR3nt: TGCAGTGCTAGACCCGGGACAGGGGCTCTCGAGCAGTACTTC
j_gene: TRBJ2-3; abundance: medium-sized; d_gene: -; v_gene: TRBV14; CDR3aa: CASSQGRGLPPYTQYF; CDR3nt: TGTGCCAGCAGCCAAGGAAGGGGACTTCCCCCGTATACGCAGTATTTT
j_gene: TRBJ2-7; abundance: -; d_gene: TRBD2; v_gene: TRBV5-5; CDR3aa: CASSLLADYEQYF; CDR3nt: TGTGCCAGCAGCTTACTAGCGGACTACGAGCAGTACTTC
j_gene: TRBJ2-3; abundance: -; d_gene: -; v_gene: TRBV12-3/TRBV12-4; CDR3aa: CASSLGRELDTQYF; CDR3nt: TGTGCCAGCAGTTTAGGTCGGGAGTTAGATACGCAGTATTTT
j_gene: TRBJ2-1; abundance: -; d_gene: TRBD2; v_gene: TRBV7-7; CDR3aa: CASSPGSGGGNEQFF; CDR3nt: TGTGCTAGCAGCCCGGGTAGCGGGGGGGGTAATGAGCAGTTCTTC